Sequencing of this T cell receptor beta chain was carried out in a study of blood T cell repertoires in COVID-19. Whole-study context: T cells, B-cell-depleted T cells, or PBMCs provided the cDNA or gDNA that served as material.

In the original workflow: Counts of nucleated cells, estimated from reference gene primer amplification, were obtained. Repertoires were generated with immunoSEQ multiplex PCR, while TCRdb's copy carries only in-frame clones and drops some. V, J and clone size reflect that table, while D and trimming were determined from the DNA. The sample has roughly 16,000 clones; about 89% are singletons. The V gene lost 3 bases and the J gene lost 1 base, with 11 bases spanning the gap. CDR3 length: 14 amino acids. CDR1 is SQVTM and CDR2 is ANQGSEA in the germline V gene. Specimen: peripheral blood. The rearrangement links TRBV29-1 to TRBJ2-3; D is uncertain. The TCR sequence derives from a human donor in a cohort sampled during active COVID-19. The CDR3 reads CSVDSPQGTDTQYF. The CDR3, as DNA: TGCAGCGTTGACAGCCCCCAGGGCACAGATACGCAGTATTTT.